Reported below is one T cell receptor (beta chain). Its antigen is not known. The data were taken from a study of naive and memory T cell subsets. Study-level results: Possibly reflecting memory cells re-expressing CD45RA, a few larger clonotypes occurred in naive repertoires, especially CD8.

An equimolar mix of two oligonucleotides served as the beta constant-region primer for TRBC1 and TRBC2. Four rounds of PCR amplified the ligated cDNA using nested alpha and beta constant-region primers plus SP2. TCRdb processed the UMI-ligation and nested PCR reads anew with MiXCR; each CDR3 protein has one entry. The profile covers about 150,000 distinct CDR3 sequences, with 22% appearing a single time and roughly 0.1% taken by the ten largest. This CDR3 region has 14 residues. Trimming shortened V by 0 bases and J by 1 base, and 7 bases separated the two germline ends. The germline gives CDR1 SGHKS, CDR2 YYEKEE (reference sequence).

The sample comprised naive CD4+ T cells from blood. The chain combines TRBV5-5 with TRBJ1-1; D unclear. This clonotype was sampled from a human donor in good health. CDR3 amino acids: CASSLGPQNTEAFF. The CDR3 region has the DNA TGTGCCAGCAGCTTGGGCCCTCAGAACACTGAAGCTTTCTTT.